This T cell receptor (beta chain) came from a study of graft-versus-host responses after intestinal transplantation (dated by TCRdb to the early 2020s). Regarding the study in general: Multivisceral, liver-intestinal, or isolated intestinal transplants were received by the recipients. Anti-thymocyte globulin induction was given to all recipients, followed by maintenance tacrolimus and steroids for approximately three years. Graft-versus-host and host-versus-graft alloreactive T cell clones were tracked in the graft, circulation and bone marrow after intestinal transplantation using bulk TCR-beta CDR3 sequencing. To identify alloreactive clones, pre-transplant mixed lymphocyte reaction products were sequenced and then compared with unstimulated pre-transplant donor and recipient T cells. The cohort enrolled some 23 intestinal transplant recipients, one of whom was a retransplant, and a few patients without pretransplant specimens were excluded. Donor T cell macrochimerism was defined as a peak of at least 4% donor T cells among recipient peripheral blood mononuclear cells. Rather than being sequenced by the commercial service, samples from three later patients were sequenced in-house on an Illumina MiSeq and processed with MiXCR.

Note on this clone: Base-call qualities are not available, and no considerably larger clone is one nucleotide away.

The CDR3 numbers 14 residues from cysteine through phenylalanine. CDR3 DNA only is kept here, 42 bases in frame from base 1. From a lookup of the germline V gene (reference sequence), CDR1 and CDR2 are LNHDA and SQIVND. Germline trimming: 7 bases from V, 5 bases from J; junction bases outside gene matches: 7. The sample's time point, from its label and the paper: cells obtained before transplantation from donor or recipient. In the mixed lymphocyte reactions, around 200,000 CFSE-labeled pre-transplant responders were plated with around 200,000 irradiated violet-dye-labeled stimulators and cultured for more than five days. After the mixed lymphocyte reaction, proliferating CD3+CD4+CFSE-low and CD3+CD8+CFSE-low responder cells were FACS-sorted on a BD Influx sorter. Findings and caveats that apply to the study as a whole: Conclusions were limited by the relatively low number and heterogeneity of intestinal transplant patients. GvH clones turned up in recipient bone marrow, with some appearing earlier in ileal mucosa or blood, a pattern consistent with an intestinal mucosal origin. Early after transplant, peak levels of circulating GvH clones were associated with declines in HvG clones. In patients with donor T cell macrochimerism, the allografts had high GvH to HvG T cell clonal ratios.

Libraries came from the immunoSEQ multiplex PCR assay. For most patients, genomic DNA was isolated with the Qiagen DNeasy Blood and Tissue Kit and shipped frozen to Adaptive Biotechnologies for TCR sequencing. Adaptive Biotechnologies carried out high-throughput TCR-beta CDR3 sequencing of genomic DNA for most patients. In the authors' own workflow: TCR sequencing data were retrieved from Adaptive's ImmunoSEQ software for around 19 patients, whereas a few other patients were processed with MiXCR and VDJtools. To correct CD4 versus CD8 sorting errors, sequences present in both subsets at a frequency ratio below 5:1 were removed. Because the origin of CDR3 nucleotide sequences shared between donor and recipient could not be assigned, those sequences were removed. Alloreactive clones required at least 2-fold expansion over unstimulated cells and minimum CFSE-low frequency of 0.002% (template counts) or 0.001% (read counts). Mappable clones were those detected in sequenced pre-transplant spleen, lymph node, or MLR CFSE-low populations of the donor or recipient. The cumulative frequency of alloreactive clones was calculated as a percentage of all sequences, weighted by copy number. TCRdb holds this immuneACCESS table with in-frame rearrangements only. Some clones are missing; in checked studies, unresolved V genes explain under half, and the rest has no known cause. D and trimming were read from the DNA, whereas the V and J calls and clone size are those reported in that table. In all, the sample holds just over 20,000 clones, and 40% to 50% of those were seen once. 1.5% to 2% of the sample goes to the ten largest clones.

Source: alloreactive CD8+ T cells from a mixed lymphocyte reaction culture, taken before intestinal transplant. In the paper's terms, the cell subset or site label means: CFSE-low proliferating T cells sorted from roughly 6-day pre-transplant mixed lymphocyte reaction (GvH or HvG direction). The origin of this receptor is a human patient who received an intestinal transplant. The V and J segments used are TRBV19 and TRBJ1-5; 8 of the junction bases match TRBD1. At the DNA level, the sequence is TGTGCCAGTACCCTTCGGACAGGGCATCAGCCCCAGCATTTT. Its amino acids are CASTLRTGHQPQHF.